One and the same sample provided the 19 T cell receptor beta chains below, sequenced in a study of blood T cell repertoires in COVID-19. Some clones are missing from TCRdb's copy, which holds only in-frame ones; the method was immunoSEQ multiplex PCR. The sample comprises about 74,000 clones, roughly four fifths of which are singletons, and about 35% rests with the top ten. The material sequenced was peripheral blood. These receptors originate from a man in his sixties or seventies with acute or convalescent COVID-19.

The chain uses TRBV28 and TRBJ1-1; maybe TRBD1 (5 bases). The germline gives CDR1 MDHEN, CDR2 SYDVKM. The length of the CDR3 is 15 residues. The V and J ends lost 6 bases and 1 base respectively, with 15 bases between them. CDR3 nucleotides: TGTGCCAGCAGCTCCACAGGAAATGGGAACACTGAAGCTTTCTTT. Amino acids: CASSSTGNGNTEAFF.

This rearrangement joins TRBV2 to TRBJ2-4, with TRBD2 identical over 8 bases. The CDR3 has 15 amino acids. CDR1 and CDR2 from the germline V gene are SNHLY and FYNNEI. V lost 8 bases to trimming and J lost 0 bases; unmatched junction nucleotides: 6. The CDR3 protein is CASSPGGLAKNIQYF. The CDR3 nucleotides are TGTGCCAGCTCGCCGGGGGGGCTAGCCAAAAACATTCAGTACTTC. The full variable domain, its missing parts supplied by reference TRBV2 and TRBJ2-4, is EPEVTQTPSHQVTQMGQEVILRCVPISNHLYFYWYRQILGQKVEFLVSFYNNEISEKSEIFDDQFSVERPDGSNFTLKIRSTKLEDSAMYFCASSPGGLAKNIQYFGAGTRLSVL.

The chain is built from TRBV19 and TRBJ2-3; TRBD2 matches 8 bases. The CDR3 covers 16 residues. Germline trimming cut 4 bases from V and 2 bases from J; bases unmatched to any gene: 8. The germline gives CDR1 LNHDA, CDR2 SQIVND (reference sequence). The CDR3 nucleotides are TGTGCCAGTAGTACTTTCTATAGCGGGATCACAGATACGCAGTATTTT. Residues: CASSTFYSGITDTQYF.

For this clone: This specimen includes other DNA sequences encoding the same CDR3. This chain links TRBV28 with TRBJ2-7; tentatively, D is TRBD2 (5 bases). The CDR3 totals 12 residues. Germline V gene sequence: CDR1 MDHEN, CDR2 SYDVKM. V was shortened by 6 bases and J by 2 bases, with 8 bases between the two germline ends. The DNA for the CDR3 is TGTGCCAGCAGCCTTAGCGCCTACGAGCAGTACTTC. This codes for CASSLSAYEQYF.

This chain links TRBV19 with TRBJ2-1; 10 bases map to TRBD2. This CDR3 comprises 16 residues. Germline CDR1 reads LNHDA; CDR2 reads SQIVND (reference sequence). The V gene end was trimmed by 4 bases and the J gene end by 3 bases; junction bases not matched to a gene: 6. The CDR3 DNA is TGTGCCAGTAGTAGGCAACTAGCGGGGTACTACAATGAGCAGTTCTTC. Its translation: CASSRQLAGYYNEQFF. The full variable domain, rest sourced from reference TRBV19 and TRBJ2-1, is DGGITQSPKYLFRKEGQNVTLSCEQNLNHDAMYWYRQDPGQGLRLIYYSQIVNDFQKGDIAEGYSVSREKKESFPLTVTSAQKNPTAFYLCASSRQLAGYYNEQFFGPGTRLTVL.

The chain employs TRBV9 and TRBJ2-1; possibly TRBD2 for D (6 bases). V lost 4 bases, J lost 0 bases, and 14 bases lay in between. This CDR3 spans 16 amino acids. The germline gives CDR1 SGDLS, CDR2 YYNGEE. CDR3 sequence reads: CASSPRDSSSYNEQFF. CDR3 DNA sequence: TGTGCCAGCAGCCCCCGGGACTCGAGCTCCTACAATGAGCAGTTCTTC.

The chain recombines TRBV10-3 with TRBJ1-1; 12 bases agree with TRBD1. V shed 10 bases and J 1 base; nucleotides not matched to a gene: 13. Per the germline V gene, CDR1 is ENHRY and CDR2 is SYGVKD. The CDR3 has 17 residues. In DNA, the CDR3 is TGTGCCACCTCCGGGACAGGGGGCGGTAGGGGGAACACTGAAGCTTTCTTT. It translates to CATSGTGGGRGNTEAFF.

This chain connects TRBV27 to TRBJ2-1; 8 nucleotides agree with TRBD2. V dropped 5 bases and J dropped 8; count of bases not matched to a gene: 11. The CDR3 consists of 15 residues. Germline CDR1 reads MNHEY; CDR2 reads SMNVEV (reference sequence). As DNA, the CDR3 is TGTGCCAGCAGTCTCCGGGTAGCGGGGAACGATGAGCAGTTCTTC. It specifies CASSLRVAGNDEQFF.

The chain combines TRBV5-1 with TRBJ2-3; D gene uncertain. Germline CDR1 SGHRS, CDR2 YFSETQ. CDR3 length: 12 residues. The V end was cut by 2 bases, the J end by 5 bases, with 6 bases between. CDR3 amino acids: CASSLPGDTQYF. The CDR3 nucleotides read TGCGCCAGCAGCTTACCAGGAGATACGCAGTATTTT.

The V call is TRBV2, the J call TRBJ2-6; 9 nucleotides match TRBD1. CDR1 and CDR2 from the germline V gene are SNHLY and FYNNEI. J lost 2 bases, V lost 5 bases, and 10 bases had no gene match. The CDR3 sequence is 18 residues long. The CDR3 DNA reads as TGTGCCAGCAGTACAACCGGGACAGGGACCCCTGGGGCCAACGTCCTGACTTTC. Its protein product is CASSTTGTGTPGANVLTF.

The chain carries TRBV19 and TRBJ2-5, with 12 bases lining up with TRBD2. Germline CDR1 and CDR2: LNHDA and SQIVND (reference sequence). The CDR3 covers 15 residues. The J segment lost 5 bases and the V segment lost 5 bases, leaving 6 bases of the junction unmatched. The CDR3 nucleotides are TGTGCCAGTAGTGAACGGACTAGCGGGGTCGAGACCCAGTACTTC. Its protein product is CASSERTSGVETQYF. The complete variable domain, with remaining parts taken from reference TRBV19 and TRBJ2-5, reads DGGITQSPKYLFRKEGQNVTLSCEQNLNHDAMYWYRQDPGQGLRLIYYSQIVNDFQKGDIAEGYSVSREKKESFPLTVTSAQKNPTAFYLCASSERTSGVETQYFGPGTRLLVL.

This chain joins TRBV6-5 and TRBJ1-5; 7 nucleotides match TRBD1. CDR3 length equals 14 residues. Per germline, CDR1 MNHEY and CDR2 SVGAGI. Losses at the gene ends were 8 bases for V and 7 bases for J; bases not matched to a gene: 11. This CDR3 is CASLTRGSGQPQHF. In DNA, the CDR3 is TGTGCCAGCCTTACCAGGGGGTCCGGGCAGCCCCAGCATTTT.

The genes are TRBV10-3 and TRBJ1-6; D may be TRBD1 (6 bases). CDR3 length: 16 residues. V lost 6 bases to trimming and J lost 9 bases, with 21 bases between them. Germline V gene sequence: CDR1 ENHRY, CDR2 SYGVKD. In DNA form, the CDR3 reads TGTGCCATCAGAGAGGTCATCTCGGGGGGCAGTTCACCCCTCCACTTT. Protein sequence: CAIREVISGGSSPLHF.

This clone was recorded only once. The chain uses TRBV19 and TRBJ2-1; TRBD1 might be the D (6 bases). V lost 5 bases to trimming and J lost 2 bases, with 22 bases between them. Germline V lookup: CDR1 LNHDA, CDR2 SQIVND (reference sequence). This CDR3 spans 18 amino acids. CDR3 DNA: TGTGCCAGTAGTGTAATACAGGGAAGGACGGCAACCTACAATGAGCAGTTCTTC. This sequence encodes CASSVIQGRTATYNEQFF.

The CDR3 loop reads CASSSGGAANTEAFF. The CDR3 nucleotides read TGTGCCAGCAGTTCCGGCGGGGCGGCTAACACTGAAGCTTTCTTT. V gene TRBV28 combines with J gene TRBJ1-1, with a tentative D call TRBD1 (5 bases). The CDR3 extends over 15 amino acids. Per germline, CDR1 MDHEN and CDR2 SYDVKM. V was trimmed by 4 bases and J by 2 bases, leaving 14 bases between them.

The chain has TRBV7-3 and TRBJ2-5, with TRBD2 matching over 7 bases. V dropped 2 bases and J dropped 6; count of bases not matched to a gene: 9. Germline CDR1 and CDR2: SGHTA and FQGTGA. This CDR3 comprises 15 residues. Here the CDR3 reads CASSLSGGGWKTQYF. CDR3 in DNA: TGTGCCAGCAGCTTATCAGGCGGGGGATGGAAGACCCAGTACTTC.

V and J are TRBV10-3 and TRBJ2-5, with a possible D match to TRBD2 (5 bases). V was cut by 4 bases and J by 2 bases, with 14 bases left in between. This CDR3 is 15 amino acids long. Germline V gives CDR1 ENHRY, CDR2 SYGVKD. The DNA of the CDR3 is TGTGCCATCAGTGGCTCCGGGGTGCAGCAAGAGACCCAGTACTTC. Its protein product is CAISGSGVQQETQYF.

The V gene is TRBV5-4, the J gene TRBJ2-7; 12 nucleotides line up with TRBD2. The junction had 5 bases not matched to a gene; V was cut back by 0 bases and J by 7 bases. CDR1 is SGHNT and CDR2 is YYREEE in the germline V gene (reference sequence). The CDR3 covers 15 residues. DNA of the CDR3: TGTGCCAGCAGCTTGGGGACTAGCGGGGTAGGTGAGCAGTACTTC. This codes for CASSLGTSGVGEQYF.

The table lists this clone with a few counts. CDR3 region: CASSLDLKGNTIYF. The CDR3 DNA sequence: TGTGCCAGCAGTTTGGACTTGAAGGGAAACACCATATATTTT. V gene TRBV28 combines with J gene TRBJ1-3; D gene ambiguous. Trimming left V 3 bases short and J 4 bases short, with 10 bases between. Germline lookup yields CDR1 MDHEN and CDR2 SYDVKM. The CDR3 is made up of 14 amino acids.